This T cell receptor (beta chain) was sequenced for a study of long-term antiretroviral therapy in people with HIV. This clone was seen once. At the survey level, the v3.0 immunoSEQ assay was run. Produced via immunoSEQ multiplex PCR; TCRdb's table is partial and in-frame only. Of around 20,000 clones detected, 76% appear once; the ten largest clones hold 13% to 15%. Per germline, CDR1 MDHEN and CDR2 SYDVKM. This CDR3 is 13 amino acids long. The ends were cut back, 5 bases at V and 4 bases at J, with 9 bases in the middle. The clonotype originates from a woman between 45 and 60 years old with HIV. The sample here was unsorted PBMCs, taken 0.5 years before starting antiretroviral therapy. The chain is built from TRBV28 and TRBJ1-3; TRBD1 is a possible D gene (5 bases). The CDR3 reads CASSMDKGNTIYF. For the CDR3, the DNA is TGTGCCAGCAGTATGGACAAAGGAAACACCATATATTTT. Drawing the rest from reference TRBV28 and TRBJ1-3, the complete variable domain is DVKVTQSSRYLVKRTGEKVFLECVQDMDHENMFWYRQDPGLGLRLIYFSYDVKMKEKGDIPEGYSVSREKKERFSLILESASTNQTSMYLCASSMDKGNTIYFGEGSWLTVV.